This T cell receptor beta chain stems from a study of shared clonotypes between healthy human individuals. Measured with immunoSEQ multiplex PCR; TCRdb has only the in-frame clones, and not every one. Here the sample spans around 2.1 million clones, under 97% being singletons. Turning to this clone: Its antigen is not identified.

The V end was cut by 3 bases, the J end by 2 bases, with 8 bases between. Germline V gives CDR1 SGHTA, CDR2 FQGNSA. The CDR3 contains 15 residues. Study results and limitations: Across subsets, estimated richness was generally greater for naive than for memory populations.

The chain has TRBV7-2 and TRBJ2-6; no reliable D call. Sequenced: naive CD4+ T cells sorted from blood. Subset in this sample: CD45RA+ positively selected. This TCR derives from a man younger than 35 in good health. The CDR3 DNA reads TGTGCCAGCAGCTTCCGACAACCTGGGGCCAACGTCCTGACTTTC. This translates into CASSFRQPGANVLTF.